Here is one TCR beta chain with its context. This specimen comes from a study of cytomegalovirus exposure and HLA in healthy donors. The method was immunoSEQ multiplex PCR; TCRdb's version includes in-frame clones alone and lacks a portion of them. The data contain under 200,000 clones, about 90% of them singletons. V shed 7 bases and J shed 0 bases, with 13 bases lying between them. Germline V gives CDR1 SNHLY, CDR2 FYNNEI. CDR3 length: 16 amino acids. This chain connects TRBV2 to TRBJ2-6, with D possibly TRBD1 on 6 matching bases. The sequencing input was PBMCs. This TCR derives from a woman aged 18-30 years in good health and CMV-seropositive. In DNA, the CDR3 is TGTGCCAGCACTCCAGGGGACCGCTCTGGGGCCAACGTCCTGACTTTC. It yields the protein CASTPGDRSGANVLTF.